This T cell receptor (beta chain) was documented in a study of CD8 T cells in Susac syndrome. The length of the CDR3 is 16 residues. V was clipped by 4 bases and J by 0 bases, with 13 bases between them. The germline CDR1 and CDR2 sequences are MGHRA and YSYEKL. It was with random hexamers that 0.5 to 1 ug RNA was reverse transcribed. Amplification of the TCR beta CDR3 was carried out by immunoSEQ multiplex PCR, which spanned a total of 54 Vbeta and 13 Jbeta segments. MiXCR, applied by TCRdb to the immunoSEQ multiplex PCR reads, yields one record per CDR3 protein. The profile shows roughly 120,000 distinct CDR3 sequences, 85% to 95% of them singletons. The CD8+ and CD4+ T cells were isolated magnetically using a negative isolation approach, whereas the TEMRA cells were enriched by FACS.

The source is a human donor with multiple sclerosis. The chain joins TRBV4-1 to TRBJ2-1; no clear D. Sequencing was performed on CD4+ T cells from PBMCs. DNA for the CDR3: TGCGCCAGCAGCCTCCAAAAACAGAGCTCCTACAATGAGCAGTTCTTC. Amino acid sequence: CASSLQKQSSYNEQFF.